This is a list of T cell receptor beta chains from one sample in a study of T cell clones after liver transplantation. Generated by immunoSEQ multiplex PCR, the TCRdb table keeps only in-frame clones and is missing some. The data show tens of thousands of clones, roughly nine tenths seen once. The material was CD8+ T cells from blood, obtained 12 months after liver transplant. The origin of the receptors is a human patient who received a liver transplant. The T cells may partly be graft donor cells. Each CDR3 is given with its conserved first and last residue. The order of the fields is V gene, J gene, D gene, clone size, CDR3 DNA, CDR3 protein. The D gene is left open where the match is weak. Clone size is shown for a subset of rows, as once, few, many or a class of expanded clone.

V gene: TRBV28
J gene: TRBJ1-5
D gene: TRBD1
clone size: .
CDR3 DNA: TGTGCCAGCAGTTTTGTAGGACAGGGCGAATCTTTTAGCAATCAGCCCCAGCATTTT
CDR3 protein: CASSFVGQGESFSNQPQHF

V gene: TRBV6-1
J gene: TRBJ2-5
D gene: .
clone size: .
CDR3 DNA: TGTGCCAGCAGACCTTCGACTATTCCGCAAGAGACCCAGTACTTC
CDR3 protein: CASRPSTIPQETQYF

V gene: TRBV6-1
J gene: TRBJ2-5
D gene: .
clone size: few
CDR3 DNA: TGTGCCAGTGGCTGGCCCCACCAGACCCAGTACTTC
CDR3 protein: CASGWPHQTQYF

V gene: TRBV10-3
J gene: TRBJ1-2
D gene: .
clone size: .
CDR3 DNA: TGTGCCATCAGTGAGTCGTCGGGTCCGGACTATGGCTACACCTTC
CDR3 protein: CAISESSGPDYGYTF

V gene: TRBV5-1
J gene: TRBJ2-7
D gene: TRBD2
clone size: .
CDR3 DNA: TGCGCCAGCAGCTTCTACGGGGAGGGAGGGGACGAGCAGTACTTC
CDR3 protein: CASSFYGEGGDEQYF

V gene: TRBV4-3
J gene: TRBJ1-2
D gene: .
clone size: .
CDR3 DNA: TGCGCCAGCAGCCAAGCACGAATACGCGGGGATGGCTACACCTTC
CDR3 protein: CASSQARIRGDGYTF

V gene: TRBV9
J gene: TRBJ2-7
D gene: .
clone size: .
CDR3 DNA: TGTGCCAGCAGCGTACGGTCCAGTTCTTACGAGCAGTACTTC
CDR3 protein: CASSVRSSSYEQYF

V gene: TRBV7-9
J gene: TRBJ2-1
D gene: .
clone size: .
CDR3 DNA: TGTGCCAGCAGCTTATCTGGGAGTTCTTACAATGAGCAGTTCTTC
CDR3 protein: CASSLSGSSYNEQFF

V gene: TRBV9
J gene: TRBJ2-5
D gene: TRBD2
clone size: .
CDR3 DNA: TGTGCCAGCAGCTTTTCCGGGAGGGAGGGAGAGACCCAGTACTTC
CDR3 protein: CASSFSGREGETQYF

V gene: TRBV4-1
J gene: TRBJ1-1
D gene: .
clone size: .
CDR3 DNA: TGCGCCAGCAGCCAAGATTTTAGGGGCACTCCTGAAGCTTTCTTT
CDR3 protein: CASSQDFRGTPEAFF

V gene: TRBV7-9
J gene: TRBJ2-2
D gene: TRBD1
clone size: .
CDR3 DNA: TGTGCCAGCAGCTCCCGGGACAGGGACACCGGGGAGCTGTTTTTT
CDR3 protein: CASSSRDRDTGELFF

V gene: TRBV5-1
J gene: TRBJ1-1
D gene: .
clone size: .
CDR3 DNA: TGCGCCAGCAGCTTGGACGGAGACACTGAAGCTTTCTTT
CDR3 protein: CASSLDGDTEAFF

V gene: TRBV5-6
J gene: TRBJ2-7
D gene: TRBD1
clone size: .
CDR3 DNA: TGTGCCAGCAGCTTCGCCGGGACAGGGCCCCACGAGCAGTACTTC
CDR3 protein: CASSFAGTGPHEQYF

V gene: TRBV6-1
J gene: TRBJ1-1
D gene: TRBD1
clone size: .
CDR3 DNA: TGTGCCAGCAGGGAGACAGGGGGTATCACTGAAGCTTTCTTT
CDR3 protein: CASRETGGITEAFF

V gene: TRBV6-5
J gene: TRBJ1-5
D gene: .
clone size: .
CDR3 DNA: TGTGCCAGCAGTTATGGGCCTTATCAGCCCCAGCATTTT
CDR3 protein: CASSYGPYQPQHF

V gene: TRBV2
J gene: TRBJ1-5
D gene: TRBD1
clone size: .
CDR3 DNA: TGTGCCAGCAGTGGACAGGGGGCTAGACAGCCCCAGCATTTT
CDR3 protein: CASSGQGARQPQHF

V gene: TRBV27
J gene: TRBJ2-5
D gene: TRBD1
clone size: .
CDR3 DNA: TGTGCCAGCAGTGCGCCTCCGGGACAGGGGTCTTGGTATGTCCAGTACTTC
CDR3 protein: CASSAPPGQGSWYVQYF

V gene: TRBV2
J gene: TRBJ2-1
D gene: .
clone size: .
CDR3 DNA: TGTGCCAGCTGGGAGTCCTACAATGAGCAGTTCTTC
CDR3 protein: CASWESYNEQFF

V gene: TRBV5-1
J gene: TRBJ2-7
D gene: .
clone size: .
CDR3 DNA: TGCGCCAGCGGAGACGACCGGAAGATCTACGAGCAGTACTTC
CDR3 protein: CASGDDRKIYEQYF

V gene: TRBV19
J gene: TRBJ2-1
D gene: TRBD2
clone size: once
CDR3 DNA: TGTGCCAGTAGCAAGACTAGCGGGAGGGCCGGTGAGCAGTTCTTC
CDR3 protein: CASSKTSGRAGEQFF

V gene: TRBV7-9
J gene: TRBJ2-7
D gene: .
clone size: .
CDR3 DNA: TGTGCCAGCAGCGTGACCGTGGACGAGCAGTACTTC
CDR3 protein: CASSVTVDEQYF

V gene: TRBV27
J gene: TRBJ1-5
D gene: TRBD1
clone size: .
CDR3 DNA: TGTGCCAGCAGTCGACAGGGAAGTATGGGGCAGCCCCAGCATTTT
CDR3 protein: CASSRQGSMGQPQHF

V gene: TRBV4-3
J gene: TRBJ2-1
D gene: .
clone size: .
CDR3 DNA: TGCGCCAGCAGCCAAGAAGGGCTTGACTACAATGAGCAGTTCTTC
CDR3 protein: CASSQEGLDYNEQFF

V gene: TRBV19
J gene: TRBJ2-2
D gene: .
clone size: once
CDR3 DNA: TGTGCCACCTGGGACACCGGGGAGCTGTTTTTT
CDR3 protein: CATWDTGELFF

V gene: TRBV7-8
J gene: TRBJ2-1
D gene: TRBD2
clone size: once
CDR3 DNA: TGTGCCAGCAGCTCCCCCGGGACTAGCGGGAGGACTTACTCCTACAATGAGCAGTTCTTC
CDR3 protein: CASSSPGTSGRTYSYNEQFF

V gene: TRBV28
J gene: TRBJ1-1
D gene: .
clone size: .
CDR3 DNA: TGTGCCAGCAGTTTTACGGCCACTATGAACACTGAAGCTTTCTTT
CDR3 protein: CASSFTATMNTEAFF

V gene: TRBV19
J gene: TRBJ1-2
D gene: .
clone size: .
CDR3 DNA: TGTGCCAGTAGTATAGGAAGGCTCGGGACCTATGGCTACACCTTC
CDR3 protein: CASSIGRLGTYGYTF

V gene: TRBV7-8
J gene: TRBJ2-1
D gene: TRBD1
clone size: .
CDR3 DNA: TGTGCCAGCACCTCTGGGACAGCCGGTAATGAGCAGTTCTTC
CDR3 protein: CASTSGTAGNEQFF

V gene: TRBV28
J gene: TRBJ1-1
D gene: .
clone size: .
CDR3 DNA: TGTGCCAGCAGTTTACGGGGTGGTGAAGCTTTCTTT
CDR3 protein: CASSLRGGEAFF

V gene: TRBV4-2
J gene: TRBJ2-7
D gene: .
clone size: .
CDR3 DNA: TGTGCCAGCAGCCAAGACCGGACCTTTCCTTACGAGCAGTACTTC
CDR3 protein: CASSQDRTFPYEQYF